This T cell receptor beta chain comes out of a study of vaccination effects on CD4 cells after COVID-19. Across the study: Vaccine administered to participants consisted of two doses of either BNT162b2 or mRNA-1273.

The CDR3 consists of 13 residues. Germline CDR1 and CDR2: PRHDT and FYEKMQ (reference sequence). V lost 0 bases and J 6 bases, leaving 8 bases between the germline ends. A word on this clone: The antigen is unknown.

Sequencing was preceded by expansion of antigen-specific CD4+ T cells with viral peptide pools in the ViraFEST assay. CD4+ T cells were isolated after about nine days of culture. Infection with SARS-CoV-2 occurred in the person between March and December 2020, and PCR confirmed it. Study-level results: Clones that were induced by infection or by vaccine showed marked contraction late after vaccination. Following vaccination, convalescents' spike-reactive clones were mostly new ones induced by the vaccine.

Measured with immunoSEQ multiplex PCR; TCRdb has only the in-frame clones, and not every one. The sample records around 47,000 clones, roughly 65% being singletons. V is TRBV13 and J is TRBJ1-2, with TRBD1 as a possible D gene (5 bases). The receptor was derived from a human donor who had a prior SARS-CoV-2 infection. The source material was CD4+ T cells from PBMCs cultured with a peptide pool, sampled before COVID-19 vaccination. The CDR3 loop is CASSLGQGDGYTF. DNA of the CDR3: TGTGCCAGCAGCTTAGGGCAAGGGGATGGCTACACCTTC.